The source of this TCR beta chain is a study of sequential checkpoint blockade in melanoma. Sequencing was performed with immunoSEQ multiplex PCR; in TCRdb, only in-frame clones are kept and a portion is missing. The sample consists of thousands of clones, around 75% of them appearing once. The treatment is: randomized to nivolumab then ipilimumab (arm A) or the reverse (arm B). None of the patients previously received DNA-damaging chemotherapy. From thawed PBMCs, live CD3+CD8+ cells negative for CD19 and CD56 were sorted. Looked up from germline, CDR1 is SGHVS and CDR2 is FNYEAQ. Germline trimming cut 3 bases from V and 4 bases from J; bases unmatched to any gene: 5. This CDR3 is 16 amino acids long.

The sample in question was CD8+ T cells sorted from blood (inferred from file names), obtained from a patient given nivolumab and ipilimumab in sequence. This chain uses TRBV7-6 with TRBJ2-3; 12 positions agree with TRBD2. The source is a human donor with melanoma. The CDR3 protein is CASSFLAGGPSDTQYF. In DNA form, the CDR3 reads TGTGCCAGCAGCTTTCTAGCGGGAGGGCCCTCAGATACGCAGTATTTT.